This T cell receptor (beta chain) is drawn from a study of shared clonotypes between healthy human individuals. Regarding the study as a whole: With four donors compared, around 4.7% of naive CD4 clonotypes were shared.

Per the authors' pipeline: Filtering differed since immunoSEQ provided only junctions, with no quality scores. Sequenced by immunoSEQ multiplex PCR; TCRdb stores in-frame clones only, minus some. V, J and clone size derive from that table, while D and trimming were established from the DNA sequence. The sample lists 2 million to 2.5 million clones, around 95% occurring once. On this clone itself: Its antigen is undetermined.

V was trimmed by 5 bases and J by 0 bases, leaving 16 bases between them. Germline V lookup: CDR1 MDHEN, CDR2 SYDVKM. The CDR3 has 16 residues. Caucasian adults residing in Nashville, Tennessee made up all the donors. The chain couples TRBV28 to TRBJ1-1, with D possibly matching TRBD1 (6 bases). Sequenced input: naive CD4+ T cells sorted from blood. Stated subset: CD45RA+ positively selected. The clonotype comes from a man between 18 and 35 years old in good health. As DNA, the CDR3 is TGTGCCAGCAGTCGACAGGCTCAGATCTTGAACACTGAAGCTTTCTTT. Protein product: CASSRQAQILNTEAFF.